These T cell receptor beta chains were read from a single sample in a study of blood T cell repertoires in COVID-19. The protocol was immunoSEQ multiplex PCR, while the TCRdb copy is restricted to in-frame clones and leaves out a portion. The profile shows 45,000 to 65,000 clones, 90% to 95% of them singletons. The sequencing sample was made of peripheral blood. Receptors were obtained from a human donor in a cohort sampled during active COVID-19. Both conserved end residues are part of each CDR3. Fields, in order: J gene, D gene, CDR3 length, clone size, V gene, CDR3 DNA, CDR3 protein. The D gene is left open where the match is weak. Expanded clones get a size class; other rows say once, few or many, or leave the size out.

>TRBJ2-5|-|13|-|TRBV11-1
TGTGCCAGCACCCTGGGGGGGCAGGAGACCCAGTACTTC
CASTLGGQETQYF
>TRBJ1-2|-|16|once|TRBV27
TGTGCCAGCAGTTTATCCGGGGGGTCCTCGGCCTATGGCTACACCTTC
CASSLSGGSSAYGYTF
>TRBJ1-6|TRBD1|15|-|TRBV18
TGTGCCAGCTCCACCGTCGACAGGGGTGGGTCACCCCTCCACTTT
CASSTVDRGGSPLHF
>TRBJ1-6|-|17|-|TRBV5-6
TGTGCCAGCAGCTTGGCCTGGGGGCCCACCTATAATTCACCCCTCCACTTT
CASSLAWGPTYNSPLHF
>TRBJ2-7|-|13|-|TRBV4-2
TGTGCCAGCAGCCAAGGGCGAACGACCGCTCGGAGCTTC
CASSQGRTTARSF
>TRBJ2-1|TRBD2|15|once|TRBV5-4
TGTGCCAGCAGCTTTTGGGCTAGCGGGAGCAATGAGCAGTTCTTC
CASSFWASGSNEQFF
>TRBJ1-2|TRBD1|16|-|TRBV9
TGTGCCAGCAGCCCGACAGGGGAGGTCGCTAACTATGGCTACACCTTC
CASSPTGEVANYGYTF
>TRBJ2-7|-|15|-|TRBV28
TGTGCCAGCAGTTTCTGGGCAGGGCGCTCCTACGAGCAGTACTTC
CASSFWAGRSYEQYF
>TRBJ1-4|TRBD1|14|-|TRBV27
TGTGCCAGCACCTCAGACAGGGTTGGTGAAAAACTGTTTTTT
CASTSDRVGEKLFF
>TRBJ1-2|TRBD1|14|-|TRBV10-3
TGTGCCATCGCCGGGACAGGAAGGAACTATGGCTACACCTTC
CAIAGTGRNYGYTF
>TRBJ2-2|TRBD2|10|-|TRBV6-5
TGTGCACCGGGGGGCGGGGAGCTGTTTTTT
CAPGGGELFF
>TRBJ2-5|TRBD2|17|-|TRBV2
TGTGCCAGCAGTGAAATAATAGCGGGAGGGTTTGAAGAGACCCAGTACTTC
CASSEIIAGGFEETQYF
>TRBJ2-7|-|16|-|TRBV7-7
TGTGCTAGCAGCCCACGGCCCAGGGGCTACCCGCACGAGCAGTACTTC
CASSPRPRGYPHEQYF
>TRBJ2-3|-|12|-|TRBV6-5
TGTGCCGCCGGGGTCTCCTTGGATACGCAGTATTTT
CAAGVSLDTQYF
>TRBJ1-2|-|12|-|TRBV28
TGTGCCAGCAGTTTAGCCAGGGGTGGCTACACCTTC
CASSLARGGYTF
>TRBJ1-4|-|16|-|TRBV9
TGTGCCAGCAGCGTAGGGGGAGGGGATGGCGGGGAAAAACTGTTTTTT
CASSVGGGDGGEKLFF
>TRBJ1-1|-|14|-|TRBV7-3
TGTGCCAGCAGCTTATCAGGGGAAAACACTGAAGCTTTCTTT
CASSLSGENTEAFF
>TRBJ1-1|-|14|-|TRBV19
TGTGCCAGTAGTATCCAGGAACAGGGCACTGAAGCTTTCTTT
CASSIQEQGTEAFF
>TRBJ2-3|TRBD1|17|few|TRBV4-1
TGCGCCAGCAGCCAAGATCGGACAGGGACTAGCACAGATACGCAGTATTTT
CASSQDRTGTSTDTQYF
>TRBJ1-5|-|16|few|TRBV24-1
TGTGCCACCAGTGAAGGAGGAGCCGGGGGCAATCAGCCCCAGCATTTT
CATSEGGAGGNQPQHF
>TRBJ1-1|TRBD1|15|-|TRBV9
TGTGCCAGCAGCCCTAGTGGACAGGGCAACATTGAAGCTTTCTTT
CASSPSGQGNIEAFF
>TRBJ2-3|TRBD2|17|-|TRBV11-3
TGTGCCAGCAGCTTAAGGACTAGCGGGGGACGCACAGATACGCAGTATTTT
CASSLRTSGGRTDTQYF
>TRBJ1-2|-|14|-|TRBV7-9
TGTGCCAGCGGAGAGACTCTCAGCTCCTATGGCTACACCTTC
CASGETLSSYGYTF
>TRBJ1-4|TRBD1|17|-|TRBV7-6
TGTGCCAGCAGCTCCGGGACAGCCGCCGTCGTTAATGAAAAACTGTTTTTT
CASSSGTAAVVNEKLFF
>TRBJ2-2|-|14|-|TRBV7-9
TGTGCCAGCAGCGAACGGACTCTTAACGGGGAGCTGTTTTTT
CASSERTLNGELFF
>TRBJ2-5|-|14|-|TRBV5-5
TGTGCCAGCAGCTTTCGGGGGAGGTGGGAGACCCAGTACTTC
CASSFRGRWETQYF
>TRBJ2-4|-|16|-|TRBV24-1
TGTGCCACCAGTGATGGCCCGGGTCTAGCCAAAAACATTCAGTACTTC
CATSDGPGLAKNIQYF
>TRBJ1-1|-|13|-|TRBV5-1
TGCGCCAGCAGCTTCACCACAGCCACTGAAGCTTTCTTT
CASSFTTATEAFF
>TRBJ2-6|-|14|-|TRBV5-4
TGTGCCAGCAGCTTGGCCGATCGAATGGCCGTCCTGACTTTC
CASSLADRMAVLTF
>TRBJ2-5|TRBD1|17|-|TRBV5-8
TGTGCCAGCAGCTTGGCTAAGGGACAGGGGAGATGGGAGACCCAGTACTTC
CASSLAKGQGRWETQYF
>TRBJ2-7|-|12|-|TRBV30
TGTGCCTGGAGTGTAAAGGGGAACGAGCAGTACTTC
CAWSVKGNEQYF
>TRBJ2-5|TRBD2|17|-|TRBV19
TGTGCCAGTAGTCCAAGCCATTTAGCGGGAGTACGAGAGACCCAGTACTTC
CASSPSHLAGVRETQYF
>TRBJ2-1|-|16|-|TRBV9
TGTGCCAGCAGCATAAGATCCGGGATCAGCGGCGATGAGCAGTTCTTC
CASSIRSGISGDEQFF
>TRBJ1-1|-|12|-|TRBV6-2/TRBV6-3
TGTGCCAGCAGCTCCTCGGGGGGGGAGGCTTTCTTT
CASSSSGGEAFF
>TRBJ2-3|-|16|-|TRBV28
TGTGCCAGCAGTAAGAACCTATGGACTAGCACAGATACGCAGTATTTT
CASSKNLWTSTDTQYF
>TRBJ1-6|-|14|-|TRBV19
TGTGCCAGTAGTATAGGGAACAGCAATTCACCCCTCCACTTT
CASSIGNSNSPLHF
>TRBJ2-2|TRBD1|14|-|TRBV19
TGTGCCAGTAGTTGGACAGGAAACACCGGGGAGCTGTTTTTT
CASSWTGNTGELFF
>TRBJ2-7|-|14|-|TRBV7-9
TGTGCCAGCAGCTTATCAACAGACACATACGAGCAGTACTTC
CASSLSTDTYEQYF
>TRBJ1-2|TRBD1|15|-|TRBV10-3
TGTGCCATCAGTGGAGGACAGGGAGCTAACTATGGCTACACCTTC
CAISGGQGANYGYTF
>TRBJ2-7|TRBD2|14|few|TRBV18
TGTGCCAGCTCACCGGGGTCTAGCGGGAGTTGGCAGTACTTC
CASSPGSSGSWQYF
>TRBJ1-1|-|13|-|TRBV4-3
TGCGCCAGCAGCCAAGACGTCAGGGATTCGGCTTTCTTT
CASSQDVRDSAFF
>TRBJ1-3|-|18|once|TRBV2
TGTGCCAGCAGACACACGGGACATCTATCCCCTGGACGAAACACCATATATTTT
CASRHTGHLSPGRNTIYF
>TRBJ1-2|-|15|-|TRBV18
TGTGCCAGCTCACGGTTACAGGATCCCAACTATGGCTACACCTTC
CASSRLQDPNYGYTF
>TRBJ2-5|TRBD1|15|-|TRBV6-5
TGTGCCAGCAGTAGAAAAGGACAGGGACAAGAGACCCAGTACTTC
CASSRKGQGQETQYF
>TRBJ2-3|-|15|-|TRBV30
TGTGCCTGGAGTGGACTAGTACGGGACACAGATACGCAGTATTTT
CAWSGLVRDTDTQYF
>TRBJ2-3|TRBD1|15|-|TRBV27
TGTGCCAGCAGTTTTGGGACAGGGGTGGGGGATACGCAGTATTTT
CASSFGTGVGDTQYF
>TRBJ2-5|TRBD2|16|-|TRBV28
TGTGCCAGCAGTTTAAGCGGGGGACGCCCCCAAGAGACCCAGTACTTC
CASSLSGGRPQETQYF
>TRBJ2-5|-|13|-|TRBV25-1
TGTGCCAGCAGTGCCACAGGCGAAGAGACCCAGTACTTC
CASSATGEETQYF
>TRBJ2-5|-|15|once|TRBV10-1
TGCGCCAGCAGTGAGGACGATGCGGGTAGGGAGACCCAGTACTTC
CASSEDDAGRETQYF
>TRBJ2-1|TRBD2|15|-|TRBV25-1
TGTGCCAGCAGTGAATCTGGCTCCGGGGGGAGTGAGCAGTTCTTC
CASSESGSGGSEQFF